The 9 T cell receptor beta chains listed next were all sequenced from one sample in a study of blood T cells in healthy people across ages. Together with a sample-barcoded 5' primer, a J-beta primer mix was included in a second PCR lasting roughly 6 to 12 cycles. One entry per CDR3 protein results from TCRdb running MiXCR on the 5' RACE reads. The repertoire holds hundreds of thousands of distinct CDR3 sequences, 40% to 50% seen once, with approximately 20% in the top ten. Sequenced input: blood. The receptors here all came from a man aged 55 to 70 in good health.

The V call is TRBV11-2, the J call TRBJ1-1; D may be TRBD1 (6 bases). Germline assignment: CDR1 SGHAT and CDR2 FQNNGV. V shed 8 bases and J shed 2 bases, with 18 bases lying between them. The CDR3 has 15 amino acids. The CDR3, as DNA: TGTGCCAGCGCCGGGGGGCACGGGCTAAACACTGAAGCTTTCTTT. Its protein is CASAGGHGLNTEAFF.

The chain employs TRBV6-2 or TRBV6-3 and TRBJ1-2; no clear D. Trimming removed 6 bases from V and 8 bases from J, with 16 bases in between. This CDR3 region has 13 residues. Germline V lookup: CDR1 MNHEY, CDR2 SVGEGT. The CDR3 protein is CASSRQVGRGYTF. The CDR3 DNA is TGTGCCAGCAGCCGCCAAGTCGGGAGGGGCTACACCTTC.

CDR3: CASSSPQGRIYEQYF. CDR3 in DNA: TGTGCCAGCAGCTCCCCCCAGGGGCGGATCTACGAGCAGTACTTC. The chain couples TRBV7-2 to TRBJ2-4, with D possibly matching TRBD1 (6 bases). The end of the DNA aligns better with TRBJ2-7, so the J call may be wrong. CDR3 length equals 15 residues. CDR1 and CDR2 from the germline V gene are SGHTA and FQGNSA.

The chain joins TRBV6-6 to TRBJ2-1; no definite D call. The CDR3 length is 14 residues. Trimming took off 0 bases at V and 10 bases at J, with 13 bases between the two ends. Germline CDR1 MNHNY, CDR2 SVGAGI (reference sequence). CDR3 amino acids: CASSYSTMSYEQFF. CDR3 DNA: TGTGCCAGCAGTTACTCGACAATGTCCTACGAGCAGTTCTTC.

This clonotype was recorded once. The junction differs from germline at one of its ends, possibly a read error. The rearrangement joins TRBV4-3 to TRBJ2-7; 10 bases are a match to TRBD1. The CDR3 consists of 15 residues. Germline CDR1 LGHNA, CDR2 YSLEER. The CDR3 region has the DNA TGCGCCAGCAACCAAGCGAGACAGGGGGCAGAGGAGCAGTACTTC. This encodes CASNQARQGAEEQYF.

The V gene is TRBV11-3, the J gene TRBJ2-1, with TRBD2 identical over 12 bases. Losses at the gene ends were 5 bases for V and 7 bases for J; bases not matched to a gene: 12. Germline loops: CDR1 SGHNT, CDR2 YENEEA. The CDR3 has 17 amino acids. This CDR3 reads CASSPRTLAGGRNEQFF. The CDR3, as DNA: TGTGCCAGCAGCCCGCGTACTCTAGCGGGGGGGCGAAATGAGCAGTTCTTC.

The chain recombines TRBV7-9 with TRBJ1-2; D is possibly TRBD1 (5 bases). This CDR3 has 16 residues. Per germline, CDR1 SEHNR and CDR2 FQNEAQ (reference sequence). V was shortened by 5 bases and J by 4 bases, with 20 bases between the two germline ends. CDR3 in DNA: TGTGCCAGCAGCCGTTTCCGGGACCGCCCAGGCTATGGCTACACCTTC. Translating gives CASSRFRDRPGYGYTF.

A note on this clonotype: The germline gene is not matched at one end of the junction; a read error may be the cause. The chain uses TRBV5-5 and TRBJ2-1; D is possibly TRBD2 (5 bases). From germline, CDR1 is SGHKS and CDR2 YYEKEE (reference sequence). This CDR3 comprises 15 residues. In DNA form, the CDR3 reads TGCGCCAGCAGCTTGGCGCCACCGAGGGATAATGAGCAGTTCTTC. Translated: CASSLAPPRDNEQFF.

This chain links TRBV4-1 with TRBJ2-1, with D possibly called TRBD1 or TRBD2 (5 bases each). V dropped 5 bases and J dropped 5 bases, with 16 bases sitting between them. This CDR3 has 15 amino acids. CDR1 and CDR2 (germline): MGHRA, YSYEKL. CDR3 region: CASSKTGTVDNEQFF. The DNA of the CDR3 is TGCGCCAGCAGCAAGACCGGGACCGTAGACAATGAGCAGTTCTTC.